This TCR beta chain was found in a study of T cells after yellow fever vaccination. General study points: Re-detected after boosting: most primary clones, almost 98% of CD4 and over 80% of CD8.

Each CDR3 protein is one row after TCRdb ran MiXCR on the 5' RACE reads. The sample shows hundreds of thousands of distinct CDR3 sequences, about 12% of them seen only once. In this sample, this clonotype turned up a few times. Antigen unknown. The specimen was PBMCs, collected on the day of the yellow fever booster vaccination. The TCR was taken from a man aged 30 to 39 who received the YFV17D yellow fever vaccine.

CDR3 nucleotides: TGTGCCAGCAAAAGCACCGGGACAGGGGAAACCTACGAGCAGTACTTC. Its translation: CASKSTGTGETYEQYF. V and J are TRBV21-1 and TRBJ2-7; TRBD1, the D gene given by the table, was not confirmed from the DNA. TRBV21-1 is deemed a pseudogene. The CDR3 sequence is 16 residues long.